Detailed here is one TCR beta chain. TCRdb's table, derived via immunoSEQ multiplex PCR, lists solely in-frame clones and lacks some. This sample has about 610,000 clones, with around nine tenths found just once. The V and J ends lost 8 bases and 5 bases, in that order; junction bases with no gene match: 14. This CDR3 is 15 amino acids long. The germline gives CDR1 MDHEN, CDR2 SYDVKM. The data stem from a study of shared T cell receptors in the human thymus. A further study also used this sample, focusing on human thymus T cells. This second report adds: Corrective surgery for congenital heart defects was being performed on the healthy Finnish infants who served as donors.

The clonotype comes from a boy younger than two with a congenital heart defect. Sequenced input: thymocytes. This chain uses TRBV28 with TRBJ2-7; TRBD2 agrees at 8 bases. This chain's CDR3 is CASRGGREGRNEQYF. DNA of the CDR3: TGTGCCAGCCGGGGGGGACGGGAGGGCCGTAACGAGCAGTACTTC. Based on the CDR3 plus reference TRBV28 and TRBJ2-7, the full variable domain is DVKVTQSSRYLVKRTGEKVFLECVQDMDHENMFWYRQDPGLGLRLIYFSYDVKMKEKGDIPEGYSVSREKKERFSLILESASTNQTSMYLCASRGGREGRNEQYFGPGTRLTVT.